What follows are 6 T cell receptor beta chains derived from one specimen sequenced in a study of CD8 T cells in Susac syndrome. Random hexamers were used to reverse transcribe an amount of roughly 0.5 to 1 ug RNA. TCRdb recomputed calls from the immunoSEQ multiplex PCR reads with MiXCR, one row per CDR3 protein. The sample includes 110,000 or so distinct CDR3 sequences, around 90% of them seen just once. The material sequenced was CD4+ T cells from PBMCs. The source of these receptors is a human donor in good health.

The gene calls are TRBV10-3 and TRBJ2-1, with D possibly being TRBD2 (6 bases). Trimming shortened V by 5 bases and J by 2 bases, and 13 bases separated the two germline ends. The CDR3 consists of 15 residues. CDR1 is ENHRY, CDR2 SYGVKD, per germline. CDR3 bases: TGTGCCATCAGTCCCACGGGAGACCCCTACAATGAGCAGTTCTTC. Encoded protein: CAISPTGDPYNEQFF.

The chain carries TRBV5-8 and TRBJ2-5; the D gene is possibly TRBD2 (5 bases). The CDR3 is made up of 13 amino acids. V lost 7 bases and J 5 bases, leaving 15 bases between the germline ends. In germline, CDR1 is SGHTS, CDR2 YDEGEE. This CDR3 reads CASGRPRGETQYF. CDR3 coding DNA: TGTGCCAGCGGCAGGCCAAGAGGGGAGACCCAGTACTTC.

This chain links TRBV25-1 with TRBJ2-7, with D uncertain. V was clipped by 0 bases and J by 6 bases, with 3 bases between them. CDR3 size: 11 residues. Looked up from germline, CDR1 is MGHDK and CDR2 is SYGVNS. The CDR3, as DNA: TGTGCCAGCAGTGAATACGGCGAGCAGTACTTC. Encoded protein: CASSEYGEQYF.

The chain carries TRBV28 and TRBJ1-6, with D possibly matching TRBD1 (5 bases). The length of the CDR3 is 15 residues. The V end lost 3 bases, the J end lost 5 bases, and 11 bases lay between the germline ends. Germline V lookup: CDR1 MDHEN, CDR2 SYDVKM. CDR3 sequence reads: CASSFRAGHNSPLHF. DNA for the CDR3: TGTGCCAGCAGTTTCAGGGCTGGTCATAATTCACCCCTCCACTTT.

The rearrangement uses TRBV20-1 and TRBJ1-2; D call uncertain. V was trimmed by 4 bases and J by 4 bases, leaving 19 bases between them. CDR3 length: 15 residues. The germline V gene encodes CDR1 DFQATT and CDR2 SNEGSKA (reference sequence). The CDR3: CSAKESDRWIYGYTF. The DNA for the CDR3 is TGCAGTGCTAAGGAATCGGACCGATGGATCTATGGCTACACCTTC.

The rearrangement joins TRBV29-1 to TRBJ1-2; 10 nucleotides line up with TRBD1. J gave up 3 bases and V 8 bases, and 6 bases lay outside the gene matches. This CDR3 has 13 residues. Per germline, CDR1 SQVTM and CDR2 ANQGSEA. CDR3 nucleotide sequence: TGCAGCTCGAGGACAGGGGGAGACTATGGCTACACCTTC. The encoded protein is CSSRTGGDYGYTF. Variable domain in full (rest from reference TRBV29-1 and TRBJ1-2): SAVISQKPSRDICQRGTSLTIQCQVDSQVTMMFWYRQQPGQSLTLIATANQGSEATYESGFVIDKFPISRPNLTFSTLTVSNMSPEDSSIYLCSSRTGGDYGYTFGSGTRLTVV.